The present entry profiles one T cell receptor (beta chain) with its context. The data were obtained in a study of T cell responses to AZD1222 COVID-19 vaccine. Sequencing was performed with immunoSEQ multiplex PCR; in TCRdb, only in-frame clones are kept and a portion is missing. The sample carries 150,000 or so clones, roughly nine tenths recorded once. CDR3 length: 15 amino acids. Germline CDR1 is SGHVS and CDR2 is FQNEAQ. V was shortened by 1 base and J by 1 base, with 8 bases between the two germline ends. The source was peripheral blood, collected on day 0 of AZD1222 vaccination. The chain joins TRBV7-8 to TRBJ1-5; D unclear. The clonotype comes from an adult in good health. CDR3 coding DNA: TGTGCCAGCAGCTTAGTTAGGGCCAGCAATCAGCCCCAGCATTTT. Translating gives CASSLVRASNQPQHF.